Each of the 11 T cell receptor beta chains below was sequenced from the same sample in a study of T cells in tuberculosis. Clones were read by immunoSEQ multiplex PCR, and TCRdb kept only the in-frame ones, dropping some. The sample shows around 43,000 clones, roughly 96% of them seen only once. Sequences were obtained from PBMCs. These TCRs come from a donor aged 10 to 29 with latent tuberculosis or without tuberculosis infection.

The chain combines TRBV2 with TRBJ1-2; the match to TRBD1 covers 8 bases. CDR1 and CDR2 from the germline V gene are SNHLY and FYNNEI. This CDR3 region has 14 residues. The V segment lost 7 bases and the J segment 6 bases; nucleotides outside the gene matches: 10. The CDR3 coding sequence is TGTGCCAGCACCTGGGACAGGAAAGTGAATGGCTACACCTTC. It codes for CASTWDRKVNGYTF. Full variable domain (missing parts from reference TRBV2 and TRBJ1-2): EPEVTQTPSHQVTQMGQEVILRCVPISNHLYFYWYRQILGQKVEFLVSFYNNEISEKSEIFDDQFSVERPDGSNFTLKIRSTKLEDSAMYFCASTWDRKVNGYTFGSGTRLTVV.

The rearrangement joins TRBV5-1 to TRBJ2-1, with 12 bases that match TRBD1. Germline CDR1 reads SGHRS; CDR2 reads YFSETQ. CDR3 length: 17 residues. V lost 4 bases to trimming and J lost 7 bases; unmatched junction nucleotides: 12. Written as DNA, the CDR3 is TGCGCCAGCAGCCCGGGTAAGGGACAGGGGGCACGAAATGAGCAGTTCTTC. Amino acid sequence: CASSPGKGQGARNEQFF.

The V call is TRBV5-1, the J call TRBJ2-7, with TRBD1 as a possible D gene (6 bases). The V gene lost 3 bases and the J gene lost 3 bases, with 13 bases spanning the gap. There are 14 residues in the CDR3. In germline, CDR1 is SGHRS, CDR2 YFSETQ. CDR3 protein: CASSWGQLGYEQYF. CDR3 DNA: TGCGCCAGCAGCTGGGGACAACTCGGCTACGAGCAGTACTTC. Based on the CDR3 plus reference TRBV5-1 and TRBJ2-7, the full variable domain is KAGVTQTPRYLIKTRGQQVTLSCSPISGHRSVSWYQQTPGQGLQFLFEYFSETQRNKGNFPGRFSGRQFSNSRSEMNVSTLELGDSALYLCASSWGQLGYEQYFGPGTRLTVT.

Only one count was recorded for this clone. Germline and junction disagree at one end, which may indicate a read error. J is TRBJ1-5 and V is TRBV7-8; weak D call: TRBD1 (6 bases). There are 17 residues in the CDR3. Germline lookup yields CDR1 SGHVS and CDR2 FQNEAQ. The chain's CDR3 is CASSLGPGGASNQPQHF. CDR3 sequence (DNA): TGTGCCAGCAGTTTAGGGCCGGGGGGGGCAAGCAATCAGCCCCAGCATTTT.

CDR3 sequence: CASSTGGVGGGELFF. The CDR3 DNA is TGTGCCAGCAGTACAGGGGGCGTCGGCGGCGGGGAGCTGTTTTTT. V and J are TRBV25-1 and TRBJ2-2; 9 bases map to TRBD1. The V gene's germline CDR1 is MGHDK and CDR2 SYGVNS. Losses at the gene ends were 5 bases for V and 7 bases for J; bases not matched to a gene: 8. This CDR3 has 15 amino acids.

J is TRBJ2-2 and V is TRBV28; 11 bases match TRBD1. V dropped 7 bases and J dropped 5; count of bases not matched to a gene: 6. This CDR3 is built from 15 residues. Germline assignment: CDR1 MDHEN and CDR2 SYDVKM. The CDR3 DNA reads TGTGCCAGCACCACGGGACAGGGGGGGACCGGGGAGCTGTTTTTT. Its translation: CASTTGQGGTGELFF. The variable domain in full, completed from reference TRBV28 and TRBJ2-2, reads DVKVTQSSRYLVKRTGEKVFLECVQDMDHENMFWYRQDPGLGLRLIYFSYDVKMKEKGDIPEGYSVSREKKERFSLILESASTNQTSMYLCASTTGQGGTGELFFGEGSRLTVL.

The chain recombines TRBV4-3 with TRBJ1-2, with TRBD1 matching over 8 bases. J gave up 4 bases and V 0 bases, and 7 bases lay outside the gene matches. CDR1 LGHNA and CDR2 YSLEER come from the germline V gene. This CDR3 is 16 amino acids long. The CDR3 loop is CASSQDGIGQGYGYTF. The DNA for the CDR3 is TGCGCCAGCAGCCAAGATGGAATAGGACAGGGCTATGGCTACACCTTC.

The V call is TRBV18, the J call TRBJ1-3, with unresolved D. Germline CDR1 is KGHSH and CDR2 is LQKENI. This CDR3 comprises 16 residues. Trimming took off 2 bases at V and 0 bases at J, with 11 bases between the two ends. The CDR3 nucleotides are TGTGCCAGCTCACCAGGGAGAGGATTCTCTGGAAACACCATATATTTT. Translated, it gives CASSPGRGFSGNTIYF.

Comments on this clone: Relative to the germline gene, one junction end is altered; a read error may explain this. The CDR3 DNA follows: TGTGCCCGGAGTGTATTAGAGAACTATAATTCACCCCTCCACTTT. Translation: CARSVLENYNSPLHF. The chain is built from TRBV30 and TRBJ1-6; D is undetermined. CDR1 and CDR2 (germline): GTSNPN, SVGIG (reference sequence). CDR3 size: 15 residues.

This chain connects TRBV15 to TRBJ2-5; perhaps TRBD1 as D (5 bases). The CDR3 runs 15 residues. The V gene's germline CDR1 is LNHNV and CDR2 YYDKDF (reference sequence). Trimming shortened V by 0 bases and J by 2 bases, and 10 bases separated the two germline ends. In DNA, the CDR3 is TGTGCCACCAGCAGAGATCTAGGGGAACAAGAGACCCAGTACTTC. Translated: CATSRDLGEQETQYF.

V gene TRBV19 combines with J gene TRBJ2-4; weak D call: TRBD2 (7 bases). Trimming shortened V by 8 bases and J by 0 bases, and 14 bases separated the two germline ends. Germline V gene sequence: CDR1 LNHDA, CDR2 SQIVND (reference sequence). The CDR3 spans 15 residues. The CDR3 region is CASRGGALAKNIQYF. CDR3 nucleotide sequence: TGTGCCAGTCGAGGGGGGGCCCTAGCCAAAAACATTCAGTACTTC.